This section outlines one TCR beta chain sequence together with its context. Its antigen is not yet known. V is shortened by 6 bases, J by 0 bases, and the region joining them spans 12 bases. Based on the germline V gene (reference sequence), the CDR1 and CDR2 sequences are LNHDA and SQIVND. The CDR3 starts with the cysteine, ends with the phenylalanine, and has 16 residues. Only the CDR3 region is kept as DNA, spanning 48 bases read in frame from base 1. This record comes from a study of cytomegalovirus exposure and HLA in healthy donors (dated by TCRdb to between 2016 and 2019). For the study in its entirety: According to an earlier analysis of 450 to 650 of the donors, about 190 million T cells yielded 90 million to 130 million unique TCR beta sequences and 276 Gb of sequence data. An early release covering roughly 600 HLA-typed donors comprised about 320 gigabases of sequencing data and tens of millions of unique TCR sequences. Among the roughly 380 genotyped donors, about 85% belonged to the genetic ancestry cluster associated with self-reported Caucasian donors. The study was designed to test whether signatures of past pathogen exposure could be identified by cataloging public T cell receptors. The study used immunosequencing to profile the T cell repertoires of under 700 subjects and linked those repertoires to cytomegalovirus serostatus. Along with the approximately 670-subject first cohort, a separate validation cohort of over a hundred different subjects was used. The study combined high-throughput TCR immunosequencing, statistical association of individual TCRs with disease status, and machine learning to predict cytomegalovirus infection status. In a later analysis, previously published TCR beta repertoires from roughly 710 donors were re-analyzed and high-resolution HLA genotyping was added so that TCR occurrence patterns could be studied. Rather than using new phenotypic data, the later analysis identified candidate immune exposures from TCR beta sequences and from how often those sequences occurred across donors. An earlier analysis of about 600 of the donors used high-throughput TCR beta sequencing to judge whether each TCR beta V gene segment behaved as functional or pseudogenic. Donor age, sex, ethnicity and CMV serostatus were compiled together with the repertoire data. Genome-wide SNP genotypes for about 65% of the roughly 670 donors were used in a later genetic analysis, which treated that subset as a discovery cohort. All discovery cohort repertoires had been generated using a single sequencing platform. HLA typing covered class I and class II loci at four-digit resolution. The number of donors typed differed by locus, with about 629-630 for A, B, C, DRB1 and DQB1, approximately 500 for DQA1, 600 to 610 for DPA1, and some 440 for DPB1. Roughly five DR-DQ haplotypes were handled as single units for association and clustering, since linkage in the cohort was strong. Among some 400 genotyped donors of the cohort, an average of about 220,000 unique TCR beta nucleotide sequences was sequenced per donor, of which 15% to 20% were non-productive.

The cohort comprised under 700 healthy bone marrow donors. All cohort members were sampled while nominally healthy, although unrecorded immune exposures were likely present. The donor was CMV seronegative and was included in the group of around 320 seronegative cohort members. Every donor gave a peripheral blood sample, and the peripheral blood mononuclear cells from that sample were used for TCR beta sequencing. Genomic DNA extraction from the blood cell samples was performed with the Qiagen DNeasy Blood Extraction Kit. The library was built by means of the immunoSEQ multiplex PCR assay. For the multiplex PCR, a mixture combining 60 forward primers for TCR Vbeta segments and 13 reverse primers for TCR Jbeta segments was used. A multiplex PCR assay on genomic DNA amplified the CDR3 region of rearranged TCR beta genes. The Illumina HiSeq System was used to sequence the amplified TCR beta libraries as 87-base-pair reads. Concerning the study's data processing: A later analysis counted approximately 74 million unique TCR beta chains across the 550 to 750 repertoires, and some 11 million of these chains were shared by at least two donors. Raw reads were error-corrected and collapsed into unique sequences with a nearest-neighbor algorithm that merged closely related sequences to remove PCR and sequencing errors. To assign V, D and J gene segments, CDR3 sequences were aligned to IMGT reference sequences. Each retained sequence needed at least a six-nucleotide match to both a V gene segment and a J gene segment. Rearrangements were classified as productive when the CDR3 lacked stop codons and remained in frame with V and J, and all other rearrangements were classified as non-productive. CDR3 was defined according to IMGT convention as the region running from the second conserved V-encoded cysteine to the conserved J-encoded phenylalanine. In an earlier analysis of roughly 580 of the donors, sequences lacking an unambiguous match to a single V gene segment were excluded. An earlier analysis of almost 600 of the donors classified V segments as functional when productive rearrangements were above 56.7% and as segregating when the standard deviation between donors was above 5%. A statistical classification framework was built to diagnose cytomegalovirus status from the catalog of TCR beta chain sequences. A later analysis assigned V and J genes by comparing TCR nucleotide sequences with IMGT/GENE-DB human TR gene sequences. The TCRdist pipeline was used in a later analysis to assign CDR3 sequences and most-parsimonious VDJ recombination scenarios. A later analysis defined each TCR beta chain by its CDR3 amino acid sequence plus V-gene family, and excluded reads lacking a unique V-gene family. As a way to deal with suspected cross-contamination and a sequencing artifact, a later analysis dropped roughly 620 nucleotide sequences that were highly shared and had low generation probability. In a later analysis, a clonal expansion index for each public chain was calculated from normalized within-repertoire ranks of inferred template counts. In a later analysis, generation probabilities were computed with a VDJ recombination model fitted to out-of-frame rearrangements, and the resulting probabilities were checked against IGoR. In a later analysis, hypergeometric tests were used to score TCR-TCR, TCR-HLA and TCR-CMV co-occurrence, with a repertoire-size bias correction applied to TCR pairs. False discovery rates were estimated in a later analysis by permuting HLA or CMV assignments 20 times. In a later analysis, co-occurring TCRs were grouped using DBSCAN, and TCRdist sequence similarity was added for clustering within HLA-allele-positive subsets. Co-occurrence clustering excluded repertoires with fewer than 30,000 or more than 120,000 public chains, plus five with anomalous nucleotide sharing. Drawn from immuneACCESS, this table holds only the in-frame rearrangements with V and J called that TCRdb kept. Clones are partly lost; checked studies trace under half to an unresolved V gene and leave the rest unexplained. That table furnishes V, J and clone size, whereas the DNA furnished D and trimming. The sample's clone listing holds some 130,000 clones. Of the sample, approximately 1.9% is held by the ten largest clones.

Points the paper makes about the study in general: In a later genetic analysis, a missense DCLRE1C variant was associated with V-gene and J-gene trimming of TCR beta chains, and the association was replicated in an independent cohort. Strong co-occurrence of HLA alleles, especially DR and DQ, made assigning TCR associations to individual alleles difficult. While some public TCRs were present in many individuals, most TCR sequences turned up only very rarely across donors. A few of the identified cytomegalovirus-associated TCR beta chains were confirmed in vitro to be specific for cytomegalovirus antigens. Most CMV-associated TCR beta chains appeared to be HLA-restricted in a later analysis, and the HLA associations seemed to be driven largely by CMV exposure. In an earlier analysis of 587 of the donors, most TCR beta V segments appeared in productive rearrangements about 90% or about 30% of the time, broadly matching IMGT annotations. The presence/absence analyses assumed that sequencing depth was roughly uniform across donors, and that assumption may not be true. Immune exposure information for the cohort was limited to CMV serostatus. A total of 150 to 200 TCR beta chains were listed by the study as associated with cytomegalovirus. According to a later genetic analysis, donors in an Asian-associated ancestry cluster had fewer N-insertions in productive TCRs than the approximately 700-donor mean. Because counts were too low, roughly 18 rarely observed V segments, including chromosome 9 orphons, were left out of the earlier analysis of 587 of the donors. In this cohort, only TCR beta chains were sequenced, and detectable features were limited by the absence of alpha or paired-chain data. The classifier was reported to diagnose cytomegalovirus status with high specificity and sensitivity in both the original and validation cohorts. The authors suggested that the approach could potentially be generalized to other disease states and immunological phenotypes. Because some donors lacked HLA typing at each locus, the association tests relied only on the typed subset. A later analysis found that HLA-associated TCR beta chains were more clonally expanded and had lower generation probabilities than equally common non-associated chains. A cluster of highly shared sequence variants was judged likely to represent a technical artifact of the sequencing pipeline. A later analysis reported that several top co-occurrence clusters appeared linked to parvovirus B19, influenza, CMV and Epstein-Barr virus. Correlated functional status among segregating V segments might be attributable to linkage disequilibrium, but an unknown experimental factor could not be ruled out. Specific HLA alleles were associated with about 17,000 TCR beta sequences at a false discovery rate of 0.05 in a later analysis. A further reported finding was that TCR beta sequences accurately predicted the HLA-A and HLA-B alleles for most subjects in the first cohort. In a later analysis, the rate of TCR association differed among HLA loci, with DRB1 alleles having the most associated TCRs and HLA-C alleles having the fewest. Some IMGT-functional V segments, including TRBV6-2 and TRBV6-3, could not be told apart with the 87-base-pair reads, so those segments were excluded.

The clonotype was recovered from a woman aged 55-69 years in good health and CMV-seronegative. The rearranged chain carries TRBV19 and TRBJ1-6, with TRBD1 as a weak D call on 5 bases. Sequenced: PBMCs. The CDR3 here reads CASSVDTSSYNSPLHF. Here is the DNA: TGTGCCAGTAGCGTGGACACGAGCTCCTATAATTCACCCCTCCACTTT.